Presented here are 20 T cell receptor beta chains from one specimen sequenced in a study of cytomegalovirus exposure and HLA in healthy donors. The PCR contained 60 Vbeta and 13 Jbeta primers. TCRdb's table, derived via immunoSEQ multiplex PCR, lists solely in-frame clones and lacks some. The sample has 150,000 to 200,000 clones; 79% are singletons. Material: PBMCs. The receptors originated from a woman aged 45-65 years in good health and CMV-seronegative.

This chain joins TRBV14 and TRBJ1-6, with D maybe TRBD1 (5 bases). The germline V and J ends were trimmed by 4 bases and 7 bases, with 14 bases remaining between them. The germline V gene encodes CDR1 SGHDN and CDR2 FVKESK. CDR3 size: 15 residues. CDR3 sequence reads: CASSLKDTTNSPLHF. Here the CDR3 DNA reads TGTGCCAGCAGCCTCAAGGACACGACCAATTCACCCCTCCACTTT.

This chain joins TRBV19 and TRBJ2-4; 12 bases are a match to TRBD1. CDR1 LNHDA and CDR2 SQIVND come from the germline V gene (reference sequence). Trimming removed 0 bases from V and 13 bases from J; junction bases left unmatched: 10. The CDR3 loop spans 16 amino acids. CDR3 protein: CASSIDAGTGGAGQYF. CDR3 nucleotide sequence: TGTGCCAGTAGTATAGATGCCGGGACAGGGGGCGCGGGGCAGTACTTC.

The rearrangement joins TRBV11-2 to TRBJ2-5, with 13 bases lining up with TRBD2. CDR1 is SGHAT and CDR2 is FQNNGV in the germline V gene. The J segment lost 1 base and the V segment lost 4 bases, leaving 0 bases of the junction unmatched. The CDR3 is made up of 15 amino acids. The CDR3 here is CASSWTSGGQETQYF. The DNA of the CDR3 is TGTGCCAGCAGCTGGACTAGCGGGGGCCAAGAGACCCAGTACTTC.

With regard to this clone: Relative to the germline gene, one junction end is altered; a read error may explain this. The CDR3 bases are TGTGCCAGCAGTTTTTCCAGTCCCCCCGGGGGGCTGTTTTTT. This encodes CASSFSSPPGGLFF. V and J are TRBV27 and TRBJ2-2; TRBD2 might be the D (6 bases). Germline lookup yields CDR1 MNHEY and CDR2 SMNVEV (reference sequence). This CDR3 is built from 14 residues.

This clone has only one observation. The gene calls are TRBV12-5 and TRBJ2-1; D perhaps matches TRBD2 (6 bases). The CDR3 runs to 16 residues. The V gene's germline CDR1 is LGHNT and CDR2 FRNRAP. Between the trimmed V and J ends, which lost 3 bases and 4 bases, there was a span of 16 bases. In nucleotides, the CDR3 is TGTGCTAGTGGTTTAGGTATTGCGGAGGGATACAATGAGCAGTTCTTC. The encoded protein is CASGLGIAEGYNEQFF.

This chain links TRBV7-3 with TRBJ2-3, with a possible D match to TRBD2 (6 bases). Germline values: CDR1 SGHTA, CDR2 FQGTGA. CDR3 length: 14 amino acids. The ends were cut back, 4 bases at V and 6 bases at J, with 14 bases in the middle. CDR3: CASSSQGGWDTQYF. The CDR3 DNA reads TGTGCCAGCAGCTCGCAAGGAGGGTGGGATACGCAGTATTTT.

A word on this clone: At one of its ends the junction is not consistent with the germline gene, which may arise from a read error. This chain links TRBV5-6 with TRBJ1-3; the D gene is possibly TRBD1 (5 bases). Germline V CDR1 and CDR2: SGHDT, YYEEEE. The CDR3 has 13 residues. The CDR3 DNA reads as TGTGCCAGCAGCAGGGGTTCTGGAAACAGCATATATTTT. It yields the protein CASSRGSGNSIYF.

This chain uses TRBV15 with TRBJ2-3, with 10 nucleotides matching TRBD2. Trimming took 0 bases from V and 4 from J; bases not matched to a gene: 7. The CDR3 length is 17 residues. The V gene's germline CDR1 is LNHNV and CDR2 YYDKDF (reference sequence). This CDR3 reads CATSRDPPSGSADTQYF. The CDR3 bases are TGTGCCACCAGCAGAGATCCGCCTAGCGGGAGTGCAGATACGCAGTATTTT.

This clone came up a few times. The V gene is TRBV11-2, the J gene TRBJ2-7, with D possibly matching TRBD1 (6 bases). With 7 bases removed from V and 4 bases from J, the gap between germline ends came to 17 bases. Germline V gives CDR1 SGHAT, CDR2 FQNNGV. The CDR3 loop spans 14 amino acids. Here the CDR3 reads CASNKQGEAYEQYF. In DNA form, the CDR3 reads TGTGCCAGCAACAAACAGGGAGAGGCTTACGAGCAGTACTTC.

The chain uses TRBV27 and TRBJ1-2; 7 bases match TRBD1. The CDR3 is 15 amino acids. CDR1 and CDR2 (germline): MNHEY, SMNVEV (reference sequence). V shed 5 bases, J shed 0 bases, and the junction held 6 bases outside the gene matches. CDR3 residues: CASSPDRDPNYGYTF. The CDR3 DNA reads TGTGCCAGCAGTCCCGACAGGGATCCTAACTATGGCTACACCTTC.

The chain uses TRBV28 and TRBJ2-7; D is perhaps TRBD1 (6 bases). This CDR3 comprises 14 residues. CDR1 and CDR2 (germline): MDHEN, SYDVKM. Deletions cut 4 bases from V and 3 bases from J, with 13 bases between. CDR3 sequence reads: CASSYGQFSYEQYF. The CDR3 nucleotides are TGTGCCAGCAGTTACGGACAGTTCAGCTACGAGCAGTACTTC.

The table lists this clone with a count of one. The chain has TRBV27 and TRBJ1-2; D unclear. The CDR3 contains 14 residues. Germline V gives CDR1 MNHEY, CDR2 SMNVEV (reference sequence). Deletions cut 2 bases from V and 8 bases from J, with 15 bases between. In nucleotides, the CDR3 is TGTGCCAGCAGTTTACTAGCGGGGAATAGAGGCTACACCTTC. This codes for CASSLLAGNRGYTF.

This clone showed up just a few times. The chain has TRBV5-1 and TRBJ2-1; 11 bases align to TRBD2. Germline CDR1 reads SGHRS; CDR2 reads YFSETQ. V shed 4 bases and J 4 bases; nucleotides not matched to a gene: 7. The CDR3 sequence is 16 residues long. As DNA, the CDR3 is TGCGCCAGCAGCCCTAGCGGGAGGCCCGCGTACAATGAGCAGTTCTTC. As protein: CASSPSGRPAYNEQFF.

The V gene is TRBV5-5, the J gene TRBJ2-7; D possibly corresponds to TRBD1 (5 bases). Per germline, CDR1 SGHKS and CDR2 YYEKEE (reference sequence). This CDR3 comprises 11 residues. V dropped 2 bases and J dropped 6 bases, with 6 bases sitting between them. CDR3 in DNA: TGTGCCAGCAGCTTTACAGGCGAGCAGTACTTC. Protein product: CASSFTGEQYF. Full variable domain (missing parts from reference TRBV5-5 and TRBJ2-7): DAGVTQSPTHLIKTRGQQVTLRCSPISGHKSVSWYQQVLGQGPQFIFQYYEKEERGRGNFPDRFSARQFPNYSSELNVNALLLGDSALYLCASSFTGEQYFGPGTRLTVT.

The CDR3 protein is CASSASGTGNTIYF. CDR3 DNA: TGTGCCAGCAGTGCTTCAGGGACTGGAAACACCATATATTTT. V usage is TRBV27 and J usage is TRBJ1-3, with D possibly TRBD1 on 5 matching bases. The CDR3 is 14 amino acids. Germline V gives CDR1 MNHEY, CDR2 SMNVEV (reference sequence). Deletions cut 5 bases from V and 2 bases from J, with 10 bases between.

The chain is built from TRBV11-2 and TRBJ2-5; maybe TRBD2 (6 bases). V lost 1 base to trimming and J lost 13 bases, with 10 bases between them. Per germline, CDR1 SGHAT and CDR2 FQNNGV. This CDR3 contains 11 residues. The CDR3 sequence: CASSLVGTLYF. The DNA of the CDR3 is TGTGCCAGCAGCTTAGTTGGGACTTTGTACTTC.

CDR3 in DNA: TGTGCCAGCAGTGAACTATCCGGGACAGGGAACTACGAGCAGTACTTC. It is translated as CASSELSGTGNYEQYF. This chain connects TRBV2 to TRBJ2-7; 9 bases align to TRBD1. This CDR3 is 16 amino acids long. Trimming cost V 2 bases and J 3 bases; bases outside gene matches: 8. Germline CDR1 is SNHLY and CDR2 is FYNNEI.

On this clone: The sample carries other DNA sequences with the same CDR3. The chain combines TRBV7-2 with TRBJ1-3; unclear D gene. V dropped 7 bases and J dropped 9 bases, with 19 bases sitting between them. Germline CDR1 reads SGHTA; CDR2 reads FQGNSA. The CDR3 has 14 amino acids. The CDR3 region is CASTLPPGVGTIYF. CDR3 nucleotide sequence: TGTGCCAGCACCCTTCCACCCGGGGTGGGCACCATATATTTT. The whole variable domain, remainder taken from reference TRBV7-2 and TRBJ1-3, is GAGVSQSPSNKVTEKGKDVELRCDPISGHTALYWYRQSLGQGLEFLIYFQGNSAPDKSGLPSDRFSAERTGGSVSTLTIQRTQQEDSAVYLCASTLPPGVGTIYFGEGSWLTVV.

V and J are TRBV25-1 and TRBJ1-1; TRBD1 is a possible D gene (5 bases). The CDR3 is 15 residues long. Germline lookup yields CDR1 MGHDK and CDR2 SYGVNS. The ends were cut back, 6 bases at V and 0 bases at J, with 14 bases in the middle. This chain's CDR3 is CASRPKGNMNTEAFF. The CDR3 region has the DNA TGTGCCAGCAGACCCAAGGGGAACATGAACACTGAAGCTTTCTTT.

The genes are TRBV6-5 and TRBJ1-2; possibly TRBD1 for D (5 bases). The CDR3 runs to 14 residues. CDR1 and CDR2 (germline): MNHEY, SVGAGI. The V and J ends lost 5 bases and 8 bases respectively, with 18 bases between them. The CDR3: CASSNWTPGRGYTF. As DNA, the CDR3 is TGTGCCAGCAGTAACTGGACACCCGGGCGGGGCTACACCTTC.